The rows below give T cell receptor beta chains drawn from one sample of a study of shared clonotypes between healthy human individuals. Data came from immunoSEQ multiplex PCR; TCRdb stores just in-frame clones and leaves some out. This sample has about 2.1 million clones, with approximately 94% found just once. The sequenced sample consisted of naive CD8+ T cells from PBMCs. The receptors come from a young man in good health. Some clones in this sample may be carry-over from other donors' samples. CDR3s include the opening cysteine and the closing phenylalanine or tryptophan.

CASSQELPSTDTQYF,TRBV4-2,TRBJ2-3
CASRPLQTGPWGEPQHF,TRBV19,TRBJ1-5
CASSLAGTGNTIYF,TRBV5-6,TRBJ1-3
CASSPRTDTQYF,TRBV7-9,TRBJ2-3
CASSLAAARHGYTF,TRBV28,TRBJ1-2
CAISDLQHSYEQYF,TRBV10-3,TRBJ2-7
CASSVGRTSGSRPYF,TRBV9,TRBJ2-5
CASSLGSGLAGGYNEQFF,TRBV27,TRBJ2-1
CSVEEGTDTQYF,TRBV29-1,TRBJ2-3
CASSLSAGDLNQPQHF,TRBV27,TRBJ1-5
CASSQSPQGRLPNEQFF,TRBV23-1,TRBJ2-1